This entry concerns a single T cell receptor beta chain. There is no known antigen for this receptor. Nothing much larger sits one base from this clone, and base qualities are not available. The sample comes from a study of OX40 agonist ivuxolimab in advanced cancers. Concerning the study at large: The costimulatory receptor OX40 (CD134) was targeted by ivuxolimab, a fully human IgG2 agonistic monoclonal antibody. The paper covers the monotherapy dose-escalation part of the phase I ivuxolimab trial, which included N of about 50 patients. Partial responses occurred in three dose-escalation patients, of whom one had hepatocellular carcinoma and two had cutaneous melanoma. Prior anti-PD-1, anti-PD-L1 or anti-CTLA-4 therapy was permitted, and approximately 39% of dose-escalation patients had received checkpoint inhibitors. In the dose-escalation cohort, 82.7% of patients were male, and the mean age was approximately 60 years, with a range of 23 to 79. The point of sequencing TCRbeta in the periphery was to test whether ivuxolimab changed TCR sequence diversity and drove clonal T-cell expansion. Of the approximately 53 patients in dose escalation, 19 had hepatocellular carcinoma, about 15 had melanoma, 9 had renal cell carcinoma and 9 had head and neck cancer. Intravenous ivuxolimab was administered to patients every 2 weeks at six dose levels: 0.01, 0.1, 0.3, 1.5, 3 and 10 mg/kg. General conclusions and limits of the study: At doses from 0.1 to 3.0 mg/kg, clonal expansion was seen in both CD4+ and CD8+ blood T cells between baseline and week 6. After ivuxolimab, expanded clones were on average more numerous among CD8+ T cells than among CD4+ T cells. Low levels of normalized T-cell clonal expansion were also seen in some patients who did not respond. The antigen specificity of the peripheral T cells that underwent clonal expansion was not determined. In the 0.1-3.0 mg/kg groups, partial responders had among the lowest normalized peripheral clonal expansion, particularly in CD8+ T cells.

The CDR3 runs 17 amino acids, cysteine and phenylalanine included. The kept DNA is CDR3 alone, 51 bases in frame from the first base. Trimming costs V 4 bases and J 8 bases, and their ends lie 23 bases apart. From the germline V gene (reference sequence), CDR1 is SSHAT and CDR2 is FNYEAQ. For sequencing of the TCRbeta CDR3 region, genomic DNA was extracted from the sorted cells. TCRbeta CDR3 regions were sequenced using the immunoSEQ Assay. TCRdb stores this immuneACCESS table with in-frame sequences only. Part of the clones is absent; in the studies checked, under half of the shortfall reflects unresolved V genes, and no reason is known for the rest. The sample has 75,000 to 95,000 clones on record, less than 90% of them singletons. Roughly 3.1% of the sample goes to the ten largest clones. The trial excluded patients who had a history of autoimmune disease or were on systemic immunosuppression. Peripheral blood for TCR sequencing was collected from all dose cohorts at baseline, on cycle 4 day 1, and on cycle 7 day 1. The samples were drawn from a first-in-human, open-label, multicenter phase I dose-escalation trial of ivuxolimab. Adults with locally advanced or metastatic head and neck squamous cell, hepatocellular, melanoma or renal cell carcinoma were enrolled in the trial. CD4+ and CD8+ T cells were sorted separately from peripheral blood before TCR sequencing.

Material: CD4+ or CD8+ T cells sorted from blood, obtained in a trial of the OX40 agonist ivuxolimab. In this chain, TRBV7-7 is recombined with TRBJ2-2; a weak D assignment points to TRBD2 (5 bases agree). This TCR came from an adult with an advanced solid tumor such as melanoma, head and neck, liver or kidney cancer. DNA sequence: TGTGCCAGCAGCTACAATCTAGGACTGGCCGGGATAGGGGAGCTGTTTTTT. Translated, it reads CASSYNLGLAGIGELFF.